One sample yielded the 23 T cell receptor beta chains listed below, sequenced in a study of CXCR3-negative and CXCR3-positive naive CD8 T cells. 5' RACE with UMI labels generated the TRB cDNA libraries. TCRdb reprocessed the 5' RACE reads; each CDR3 protein has one entry and no DNA is given. The listing records over 100,000 distinct CDR3 sequences. Sample: naive CXCR3- CD8+ T cells from blood. The subset is: CD45RO-CCR7+CD27+CD95- naive CD8+ T cells lacking CXCR3 (TNR3-). The receptors were gathered from a human donor in good health. Some clones in this sample may be carry-over from other donors' samples.

The V gene is TRBV4-3, the J gene TRBJ2-7. The CDR3 consists of 14 residues. Germline V gives CDR1 LGHNA, CDR2 YSLEER. CDR3: CASSQEVRSYEQYF.

The V call is TRBV19, the J call TRBJ2-2; TCRdb proposes TRBD1, but this gene call is untestable without DNA. CDR3 length: 13 residues. CDR1 and CDR2 (germline): LNHDA, SQIVND (reference sequence). The CDR3 here is CASSRQYTGELFF.

The J gene is TRBJ2-1, the V gene TRBV28; TCRdb's D call, TRBD1, is unchecked because there is no DNA. The germline V gene encodes CDR1 MDHEN and CDR2 SYDVKM. CDR3 size: 17 residues. CDR3 amino acids: CASSFSTGDSSYNEQFF.

The chain carries TRBV19 and TRBJ2-7. Germline lookup yields CDR1 LNHDA and CDR2 SQIVND (reference sequence). The CDR3 totals 13 residues. CDR3 protein: CASRIGPLHEQYF.

This chain joins TRBV5-5 and TRBJ1-5. Per the germline V gene, CDR1 is SGHKS and CDR2 is YYEKEE (reference sequence). The CDR3 length is 13 residues. The CDR3 is CASSLGPTEPQHF.

V usage is TRBV29-1 and J usage is TRBJ1-1. CDR3 length: 13 amino acids. CDR1 is SQVTM and CDR2 is ANQGSEA in the germline V gene. CDR3 sequence: CSVEDSRNTEAFF.

The V gene is TRBV7-8, the J gene TRBJ1-1; the D call of TRBD1 rests on TCRdb alone, since no DNA is present to check it. CDR3 length: 14 residues. Germline V gene lookup returns CDR1 SGHVS and CDR2 FQNEAQ. The CDR3: CASSPPTGGAEAFF.

This sequence joins TRBV5-1 and TRBJ1-1; no DNA is available, so the TRBD1 call from TCRdb remains unchecked. The CDR3 runs 16 residues. Germline lookup yields CDR1 SGHRS and CDR2 YFSETQ. The CDR3 spells CASSSGQGARGTEAFF.

V is TRBV3-1 and J is TRBJ1-2; the D call from TCRdb, TRBD1, cannot be confirmed without DNA. The CDR3 has 14 amino acids. Germline V gene data show CDR1 as LGHDT and CDR2 as YNNKEL (reference sequence). The CDR3 reads CASSEEGQGNGYTF.

This CDR3 reads CASSPLAGPLTDTQYF. This chain uses TRBV12-3 or TRBV12-4 with TRBJ2-3; TCRdb names TRBD1, which stays unverified in the absence of DNA. The CDR3 contains 16 residues.

The gene calls are TRBV7-9 and TRBJ2-5; TCRdb gives TRBD1 as the D gene, but with no DNA this cannot be confirmed. The CDR3 totals 15 residues. CDR1 and CDR2 from the germline V gene are SEHNR and FQNEAQ (reference sequence). The CDR3 sequence: CASSPHGQGAETQYF.

The chain has TRBV7-9 and TRBJ1-6. Germline V gene data show CDR1 as SEHNR and CDR2 as FQNEAQ (reference sequence). The CDR3 extends over 16 amino acids. CDR3 region: CASSSDRTPEGSPLHF.

This chain connects TRBV4-2 to TRBJ2-3; the TRBD2 assignment by TCRdb is unverifiable without DNA. The CDR3 covers 17 residues. Looked up from germline, CDR1 is LGHNA and CDR2 is YNFKEQ. The CDR3 sequence: CASSQDPAGGETDTQYF.

The genes are TRBV20-1 and TRBJ2-2. The CDR3 contains 13 residues. The V gene's germline CDR1 is DFQATT and CDR2 SNEGSKA (reference sequence). The CDR3 reads CSATGVNTGELFF.

This chain joins TRBV20-1 and TRBJ2-7; absent DNA, TCRdb's TRBD1 call cannot be checked. The V gene's germline CDR1 is DFQATT and CDR2 SNEGSKA (reference sequence). The CDR3 runs 12 residues. CDR3: CSAREDSYEQYF.

The CDR3 sequence: CASSQTGTQFYNEQFF. The gene calls are TRBV4-1 and TRBJ2-1; absent DNA, TCRdb's TRBD1 call cannot be checked. CDR3 size: 16 residues. CDR1 MGHRA and CDR2 YSYEKL come from the germline V gene.

This rearrangement joins TRBV7-3 to TRBJ1-2; without DNA, the TCRdb call of TRBD1 cannot be checked. Germline V gene lookup returns CDR1 SGHTA and CDR2 FQGTGA. CDR3 length equals 15 residues. The CDR3 sequence is CATPSEGGDPYGYTF.

This rearrangement joins TRBV5-5 to TRBJ2-1; the D call from TCRdb, TRBD2, cannot be confirmed without DNA. The germline CDR1 and CDR2 sequences are SGHKS and YYEKEE (reference sequence). The CDR3 length is 17 residues. CDR3 loop: CASSLEEVAGVNNEQFF.

The gene calls are TRBV19 and TRBJ1-1; TCRdb gives TRBD1 as the D gene, but with no DNA this cannot be confirmed. The CDR3 runs 14 residues. CDR1 LNHDA and CDR2 SQIVND come from the germline V gene (reference sequence). CDR3 loop: CASSAWTANTEAFF. The full variable domain, its missing parts supplied by reference TRBV19 and TRBJ1-1, is DGGITQSPKYLFRKEGQNVTLSCEQNLNHDAMYWYRQDPGQGLRLIYYSQIVNDFQKGDIAEGYSVSREKKESFPLTVTSAQKNPTAFYLCASSAWTANTEAFFGQGTRLTVV.

The rearrangement joins TRBV4-1 to TRBJ1-2. Germline values: CDR1 MGHRA, CDR2 YSYEKL. The CDR3 sequence is 13 residues long. CDR3 sequence reads: CASSSAPNYGYTF.

V usage is TRBV5-1 and J usage is TRBJ2-7. Germline V gene lookup returns CDR1 SGHRS and CDR2 YFSETQ. The CDR3 totals 15 residues. The CDR3 loop is CASSSESGSSYEQYF.

The chain combines TRBV24-1 with TRBJ2-2; absent DNA, TCRdb's TRBD1 call cannot be checked. Germline lookup yields CDR1 KGHDR and CDR2 SFDVKD. This CDR3 spans 13 amino acids. The CDR3 here is CATSDWGPGELFF.

The chain combines TRBV4-1 with TRBJ2-7; TCRdb returns TRBD1, unconfirmable since there is no DNA. Germline lookup yields CDR1 MGHRA and CDR2 YSYEKL. The CDR3 sequence is 15 residues long. CDR3 region: CASSLDGQAQGGQYF.